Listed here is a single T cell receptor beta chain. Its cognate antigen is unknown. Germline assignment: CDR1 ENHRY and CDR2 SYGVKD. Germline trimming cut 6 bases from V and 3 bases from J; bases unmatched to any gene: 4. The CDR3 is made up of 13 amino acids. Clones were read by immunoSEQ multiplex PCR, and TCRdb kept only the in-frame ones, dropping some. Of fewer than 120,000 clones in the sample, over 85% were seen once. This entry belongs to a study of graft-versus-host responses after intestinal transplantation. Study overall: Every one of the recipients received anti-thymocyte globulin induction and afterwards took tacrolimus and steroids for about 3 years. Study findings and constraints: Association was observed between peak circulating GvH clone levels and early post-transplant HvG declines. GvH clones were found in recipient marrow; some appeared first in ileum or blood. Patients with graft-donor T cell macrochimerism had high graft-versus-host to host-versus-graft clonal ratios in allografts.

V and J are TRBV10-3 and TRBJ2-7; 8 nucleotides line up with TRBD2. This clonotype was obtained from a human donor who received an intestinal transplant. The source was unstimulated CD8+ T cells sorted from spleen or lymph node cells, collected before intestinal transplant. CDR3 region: CAIRAGESYEQYF. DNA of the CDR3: TGTGCCATCAGAGCGGGAGAGAGCTACGAGCAGTACTTC.